This T cell receptor beta chain comes out of a study of blood T cell repertoires in COVID-19 (dated by TCRdb to the early 2020s). Background on the whole study: Samples from collaborators originated in the United States, Italy and Spain and spanned both the acute and convalescent phases of COVID-19. The prospective study material was composed of cDNA or gDNA derived from T cells, B-cell-depleted T cells, or PBMCs. Subjects who had been exposed to COVID-19, were actively infected with it, or had recovered from it provided the deeply sampled blood TCRbeta repertoires that made up the dataset. The repertoires were released in a freely available public database intended as a resource for research on the immune response to SARS-CoV-2. The samples were drawn from two sources: the first 160 participants of the ongoing ImmuneRACE study, and 1,000 to 1,500 subjects contributed by 6 global collaborators. A de-identified subject ID, COVID-19 status, age in years and sex were almost always included in the sample metadata. Where available, HLA class I and class II types were obtained from metadata supplied by the sample provider rather than from assay-based typing.

Overall study outcomes, separate from this receptor: Clinical and demographic metadata were provided uncurated, with the amount varying by source and participant.

About this clone: Its antigen is not yet known. No base-level quality is on record; no much larger clone is a single base apart.

TCRbeta CDR3 regions were amplified from genomic DNA by means of the immunoSEQ Assay, a bias-controlled multiplex PCR. From the authors' description of their analysis: Within the assay, amplification of reference gene primers was used to estimate how many nucleated cells each sample contained. To quantify the absolute abundance of each unique TCRbeta CDR3 rearrangement, sequence reads were collapsed and filtered. For each sample, productive Simpson clonality was calculated by taking the square root of Simpson's diversity index across productive rearrangements. In TCRdb, the immuneACCESS table is reduced to in-frame sequences with V and J assigned. These tables do not hold every clone; where another copy was compared, an unresolved V gene accounts for under half, and the others remain unexplained. The D gene and trimming were derived from the DNA, and the V and J assignments and clone size from that table. This sample lists 200,000 to 250,000 clones; less than 90% were detected once. The top ten clonotypes cover about 6.6% of the sample.

In the prospective study, participants were about 18 to 95 years old, resided in 24 geographic areas of the United States, and were enrolled through a virtual design. In the prospective study, cohorts were assigned on the basis of participant-reported clinical history obtained from a screening survey and a study questionnaire. For ImmuneRACE Cohort 3, a participant was defined as recovered based on two consecutive negative NP/OP PCR tests, clearance by a healthcare professional, or resolution of symptoms. Mobile phlebotomists in the prospective study collected whole blood, serum and a nasopharyngeal or oropharyngeal swab from every participant. Participants in the prospective study had the option to provide additional blood draws and questionnaires over an approximately two-month period. Blood samples from the prospective study were shipped frozen or at room temperature prior to DNA extraction.

The specimen sequenced was PBMCs or T cells enriched from blood (not recorded which). The source is a woman between 40 and 55 years old who had recovered from COVID-19.

CDR3 sequence: CASSLRGMNTEAFF. DNA sequence: TGTGCCAGCAGCTTAAGAGGGATGAACACTGAAGCTTTCTTT. This chain is built from TRBV11-3 and TRBJ1-1; the D gene is unclear. CDR3 length: 14 amino acids, cysteine to phenylalanine. The CDR3 DNA has 42 bases and is translated from base 1. V loses 2 bases of germline sequence and J loses 0 bases, and the interval between the two ends is 7 bases. According to the germline V gene, CDR1 reads SGHNT and CDR2 reads YENEEA.